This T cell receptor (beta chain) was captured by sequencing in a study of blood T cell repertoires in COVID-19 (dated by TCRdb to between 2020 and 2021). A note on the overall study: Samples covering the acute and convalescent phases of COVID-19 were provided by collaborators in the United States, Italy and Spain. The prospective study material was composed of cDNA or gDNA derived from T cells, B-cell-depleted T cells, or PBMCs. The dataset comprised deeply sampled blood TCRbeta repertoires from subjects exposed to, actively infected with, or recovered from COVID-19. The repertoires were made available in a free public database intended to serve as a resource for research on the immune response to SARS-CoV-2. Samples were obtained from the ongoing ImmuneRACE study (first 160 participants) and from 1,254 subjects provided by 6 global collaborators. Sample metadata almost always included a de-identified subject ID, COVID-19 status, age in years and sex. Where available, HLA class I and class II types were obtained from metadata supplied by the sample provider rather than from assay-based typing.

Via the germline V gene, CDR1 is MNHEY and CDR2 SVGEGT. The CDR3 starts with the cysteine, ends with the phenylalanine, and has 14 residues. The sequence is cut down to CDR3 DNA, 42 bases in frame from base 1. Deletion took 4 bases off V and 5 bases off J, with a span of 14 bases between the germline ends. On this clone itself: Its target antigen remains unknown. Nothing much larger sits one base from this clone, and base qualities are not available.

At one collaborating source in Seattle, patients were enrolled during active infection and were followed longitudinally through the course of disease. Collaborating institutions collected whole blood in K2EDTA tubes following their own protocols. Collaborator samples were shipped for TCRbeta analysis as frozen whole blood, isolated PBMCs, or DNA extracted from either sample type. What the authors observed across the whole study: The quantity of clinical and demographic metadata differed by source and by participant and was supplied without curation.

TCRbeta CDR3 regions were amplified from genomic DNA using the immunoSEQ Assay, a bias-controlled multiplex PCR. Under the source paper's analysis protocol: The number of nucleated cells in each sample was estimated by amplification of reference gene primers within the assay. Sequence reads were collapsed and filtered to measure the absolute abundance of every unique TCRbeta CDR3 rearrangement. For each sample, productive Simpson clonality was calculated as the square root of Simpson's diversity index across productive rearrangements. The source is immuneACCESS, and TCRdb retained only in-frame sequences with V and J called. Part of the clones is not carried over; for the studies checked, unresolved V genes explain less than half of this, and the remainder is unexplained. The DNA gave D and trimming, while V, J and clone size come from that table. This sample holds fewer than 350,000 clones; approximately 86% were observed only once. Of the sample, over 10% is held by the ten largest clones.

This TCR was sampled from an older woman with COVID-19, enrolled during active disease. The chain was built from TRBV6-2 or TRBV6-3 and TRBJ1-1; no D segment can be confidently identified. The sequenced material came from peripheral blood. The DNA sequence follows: TGTGCCAGCAGTTTCCGGGGTCTAGGGACTGAAGCTTTCTTT. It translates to CASSFRGLGTEAFF.